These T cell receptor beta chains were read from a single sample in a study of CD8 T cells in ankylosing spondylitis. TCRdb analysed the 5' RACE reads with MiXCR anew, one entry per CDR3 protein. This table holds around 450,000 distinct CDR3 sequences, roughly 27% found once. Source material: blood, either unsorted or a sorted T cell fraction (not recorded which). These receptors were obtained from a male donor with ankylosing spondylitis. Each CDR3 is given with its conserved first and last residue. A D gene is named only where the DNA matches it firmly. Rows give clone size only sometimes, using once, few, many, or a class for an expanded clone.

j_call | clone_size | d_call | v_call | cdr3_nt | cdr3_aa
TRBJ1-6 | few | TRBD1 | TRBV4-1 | TGCGCCAGCAGCCAGACAGGGGATAATTCACCCCTCCACTTT | CASSQTGDNSPLHF
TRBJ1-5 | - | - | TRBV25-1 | TGTGCCAGCAGAGGGGATGGCAATCAGCCCCAGCATTTT | CASRGDGNQPQHF
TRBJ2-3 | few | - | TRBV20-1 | TGCAGTGCCCCAGGGCTAGCTAGCACAGATACGCAGTATTTT | CSAPGLASTDTQYF
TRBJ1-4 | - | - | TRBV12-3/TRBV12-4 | TGTGCCAGCAGTTTTGCGGGATTCGAAAAACTGTTTTTT | CASSFAGFEKLFF
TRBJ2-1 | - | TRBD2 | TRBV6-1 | TGTGCCAGCAGTCAAAGGACTAGCGGGTTTTATTATGAGCAGTTCTTC | CASSQRTSGFYYEQFF
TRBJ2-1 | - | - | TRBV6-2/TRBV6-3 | TGTGCCAGCAGTTATGGGTATGAGCAGTTCTTC | CASSYGYEQFF
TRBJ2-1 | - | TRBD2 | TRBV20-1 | TGCAGTGCTAGAGATCAGGGGAGCGGGAGGGCCTTGTTCTTC | CSARDQGSGRALFF
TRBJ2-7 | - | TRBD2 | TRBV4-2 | TGTGCCAGCAGCCGGGCGGCTAGCGGGACTAACGAGCAGTACTTC | CASSRAASGTNEQYF
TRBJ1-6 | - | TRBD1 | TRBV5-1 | TGCGCCAGCAGCTATACAGGGGACAGCAATAATTCACCCCTCCACTTT | CASSYTGDSNNSPLHF
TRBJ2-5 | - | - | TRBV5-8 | TGTGCCAGCAGCTTGGGGACGCCGACAATAGAGACCCAGTACTTC | CASSLGTPTIETQYF
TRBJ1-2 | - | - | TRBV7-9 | TGTGCCAGCCTCCCCGAGTGCTACACCTTC | CASLPECYTF
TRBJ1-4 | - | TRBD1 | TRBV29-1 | TGCAGCGTACAGGGGAACACTAATGAAAAACTGTTTTTT | CSVQGNTNEKLFF
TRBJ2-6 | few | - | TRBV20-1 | TGCAGTGCTAGCGGGGGAACTGGGGCCAACGTCCTGACTTTC | CSASGGTGANVLTF
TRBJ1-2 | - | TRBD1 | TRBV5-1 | TGCGCCAGCAGCCATGTACAGGGGCGGGATGGCTACACCTTC | CASSHVQGRDGYTF
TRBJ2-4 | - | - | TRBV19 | TGTGCCAGTACCGAGGGATTCAAAAACATTCAGTACTTC | CASTEGFKNIQYF
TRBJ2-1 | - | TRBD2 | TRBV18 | TGTGCCAGCTCACCCCCCGGGACTAGCTTTAACAATGAGCAGTTCTTC | CASSPPGTSFNNEQFF
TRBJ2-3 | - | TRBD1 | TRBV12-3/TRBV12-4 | TGTGCCAGCAGTACGGGACAGGGTGCAGATACGCAGTATTTT | CASSTGQGADTQYF
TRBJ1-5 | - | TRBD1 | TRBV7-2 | TGTGCCAGCAGCCAGGACAGGGGGCTCAGGAATCAGCCCCAGCATTTT | CASSQDRGLRNQPQHF
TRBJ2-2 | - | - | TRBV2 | TGTGCCAGCAGTGGGAGGGTAGCGTACACCGGGGAGCTGTTTTTT | CASSGRVAYTGELFF
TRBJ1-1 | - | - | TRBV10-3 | TGTGCCATCAGTGGGGCAGGGGACCTCACTGAAGCTTTCTTT | CAISGAGDLTEAFF
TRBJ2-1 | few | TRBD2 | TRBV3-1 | TGTGCCAGCAGTCAGGCCGGGACTAGCGGGAGTGGTGAGCAGTTCTTC | CASSQAGTSGSGEQFF
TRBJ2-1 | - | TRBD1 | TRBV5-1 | TGCGCCAGCAGCTGGGGACAGGGGGCATTCAATGAGCAGTTCTTC | CASSWGQGAFNEQFF
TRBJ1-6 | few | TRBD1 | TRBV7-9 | TGTGCCAGCAGCTTGACAGGGTTTAATTCACCCCTCCACTTT | CASSLTGFNSPLHF
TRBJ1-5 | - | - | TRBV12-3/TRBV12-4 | TGTGCCAGCAGTTTGCTACAGGGAGGCTTCCAGCCCCAGCATTTT | CASSLLQGGFQPQHF
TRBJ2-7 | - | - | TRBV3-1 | TGTGCCAGCAGCCAATCCATCTACGAGCAGTACTTC | CASSQSIYEQYF
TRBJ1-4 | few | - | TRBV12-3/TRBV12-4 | TGTGCCAGCACCCTTGGGAGGGGGGCGGCAACTAATGAAAAACTGTTTTTT | CASTLGRGAATNEKLFF
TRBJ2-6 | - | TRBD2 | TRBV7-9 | TGTGCCAGCAGCTTCGGTAGCGGGAGCGCCGGGGCCAACGTCCTGACTTTC | CASSFGSGSAGANVLTF
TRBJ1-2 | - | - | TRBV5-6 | TGTGCCAGCAGCTTGCTCGGCAGAAACTATGGCTACACCTTC | CASSLLGRNYGYTF
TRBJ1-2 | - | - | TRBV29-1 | TGCAGCGTTGAGGCAGGGACCTATGGCTACACCTTC | CSVEAGTYGYTF
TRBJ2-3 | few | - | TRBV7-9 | TGTGCCAGCGTGCCTGGGCAGGTCAGCTACACAGATACGCAGTATTTT | CASVPGQVSYTDTQYF
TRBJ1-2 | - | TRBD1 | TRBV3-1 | TGTGCCAGCAGCCGGCACGGGACAGAGGATTCTAACTATGGCTACACCTTC | CASSRHGTEDSNYGYTF
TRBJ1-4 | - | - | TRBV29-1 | TGCAGCGTGCGAGGGAGGTTTGGGGTTGAAAAACTGTTTTTT | CSVRGRFGVEKLFF
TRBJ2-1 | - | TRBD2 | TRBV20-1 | TGCAGTGCCGAAAATAGCGGGAGGGCATACAATGAGCAGTTCTTC | CSAENSGRAYNEQFF
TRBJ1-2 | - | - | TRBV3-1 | TGTGCCAGCAGTCAGAGGGGGAGGGACTATGGCTACACCTTC | CASSQRGRDYGYTF
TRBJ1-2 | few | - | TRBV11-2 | TGTGCCAGCACACCCTTGGGGGGCCATGGCTACACCTTC | CASTPLGGHGYTF
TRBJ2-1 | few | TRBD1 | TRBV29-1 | TGCAGCTTTGGACAGGTCGGTGAGCAGTTCTTC | CSFGQVGEQFF
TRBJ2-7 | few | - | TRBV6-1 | TGTGCCAGCACCCGCCGGACGTTCCTGGGCGAGCAGTACTTC | CASTRRTFLGEQYF
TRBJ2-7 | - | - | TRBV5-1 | TGCGCCAGCAGCTTGGAAGCCAGGACCCCGGGGGAGCAGTACTTC | CASSLEARTPGEQYF
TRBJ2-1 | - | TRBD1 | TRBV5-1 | TGCGCCAGCAGCGAATTATTAACAGGGGATGAGCAGTTCTTC | CASSELLTGDEQFF
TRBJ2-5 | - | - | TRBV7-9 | TGTGCCAGCGAAATCATACAAGAGACCCAGTACTTC | CASEIIQETQYF
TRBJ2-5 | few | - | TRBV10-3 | TGTGCCATCAGCCCTCGGGGGCAAGAGACCCAGTACTTC | CAISPRGQETQYF